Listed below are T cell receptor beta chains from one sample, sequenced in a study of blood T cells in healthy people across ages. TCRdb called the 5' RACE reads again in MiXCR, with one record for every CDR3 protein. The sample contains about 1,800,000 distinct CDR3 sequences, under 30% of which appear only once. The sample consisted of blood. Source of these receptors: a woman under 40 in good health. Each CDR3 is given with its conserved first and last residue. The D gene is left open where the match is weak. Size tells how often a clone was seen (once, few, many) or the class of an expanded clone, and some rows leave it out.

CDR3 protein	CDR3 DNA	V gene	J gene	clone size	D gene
CATSDSVGKETQYF	TGTGCCACCAGTGATTCGGTAGGGAAAGAGACCCAGTACTTC	TRBV24-1	TRBJ2-5	few	.
CASSFHLAYSSYNEQYF	TGTGCCAGCAGTTTTCACCTAGCGTACAGCTCCTACAATGAGCAGTACTTC	TRBV12-3/TRBV12-4	TRBJ2-7	few	.
CASSLVARRGGQETQYF	TGTGCCAGCAGCTTAGTTGCACGGCGGGGGGGACAAGAGACCCAGTACTTC	TRBV7-9	TRBJ2-5	.	TRBD2
CATSEGTYSNNEQFF	TGTGCCACCAGTGAGGGCACGTACTCAAACAATGAGCAGTTCTTC	TRBV24-1	TRBJ2-1	once	.
CSVEAGGPGEQFF	TGCAGCGTTGAAGCGGGGGGGCCGGGTGAGCAGTTCTTC	TRBV29-1	TRBJ2-1	many	TRBD2
CASSDGQGHGHTF	TGCGCCAGCAGTGACGGACAGGGACATGGCCACACCTTC	TRBV5-1	TRBJ1-2	.	TRBD1
CASSYGQAYGYTF	TGTGCCAGCAGTTACGGGCAGGCCTATGGCTACACCTTC	TRBV6-5	TRBJ1-2	many	.
CASSQETGGEETQYF	TGTGCCAGCAGCCAAGAGACAGGGGGTGAGGAGACCCAGTACTTC	TRBV4-2	TRBJ2-5	many	TRBD1
CASSVPGPTYEQYF	TGTGCCAGCAGCGTCCCGGGGCCAACCTACGAGCAGTACTTC	TRBV7-9	TRBJ2-7	.	.
CASSTTSGPHEQYF	TGTGCCAGCAGTACGACTAGCGGGCCCCACGAGCAGTACTTC	TRBV2	TRBJ2-7	.	TRBD2
CASSSLTSGTTNTGELFF	TGTGCCAGCAGTTCTTTGACTAGCGGGACGACGAACACCGGGGAGCTGTTTTTT	TRBV6-5	TRBJ2-2	.	TRBD2
CATPTSGGSNEQFF	TGTGCCACCCCGACTAGCGGGGGGTCCAATGAGCAGTTCTTC	TRBV24-1	TRBJ2-1	few	TRBD2
CASSHDSRTGTEAFF	TGTGCCAGCAGCCACGATTCCAGGACCGGGACTGAAGCTTTCTTT	TRBV7-2	TRBJ1-1	few	.
CVSRGGTSGSSEQFF	TGTGTCAGCAGGGGAGGGACTAGCGGGAGTTCTGAGCAGTTCTTC	TRBV12-3/TRBV12-4	TRBJ2-1	.	TRBD2
CSANRGRDSPLHF	TGCAGTGCCAACAGGGGGCGAGATTCACCCCTCCACTTT	TRBV20-1	TRBJ1-6	.	TRBD1
CASSLQGRVQETQYF	TGTGCCAGCAGCTTACAGGGGAGAGTCCAAGAGACCCAGTACTTC	TRBV7-2	TRBJ2-5	few	.
CSAPRRGGGYTF	TGCAGTGCTCCCCGCAGGGGAGGGGGCTACACCTTC	TRBV20-1	TRBJ1-2	few	.
CASSPHSTPYEQYF	TGTGCCAGCAGCCCCCACTCTACCCCTTACGAGCAGTACTTC	TRBV7-9	TRBJ2-7	few	.
CSASRTDEQFF	TGCAGTGCTAGCAGGACCGACGAGCAGTTCTTC	TRBV20-1	TRBJ2-1	once	.
CSASQSYEQYF	TGCAGTGCTAGCCAATCCTACGAGCAGTACTTC	TRBV20-1	TRBJ2-7	.	.